This entry features one T cell receptor (beta chain) sequence. The junction does not match germline at one end; this may be a read error. It was with 60 Vbeta and 13 Jbeta primers that the PCR ran. Produced via immunoSEQ multiplex PCR; TCRdb's table is partial and in-frame only. This sample carries some 98,000 clones, more than 75% of them seen once, and the ten largest clones take about a tenth. These data are taken from a study of cytomegalovirus exposure and HLA in healthy donors. From germline, CDR1 is SGHDN and CDR2 FVKESK. The CDR3 runs 14 residues. The chain combines TRBV14 with TRBJ1-4; 7 bases line up with TRBD1. The sequenced sample was PBMCs. The TCR comes from a human donor in good health. The CDR3 here is CASSRYRGPEQLFF. The CDR3 DNA sequence: TGTGCCAGCAGCCGATACAGGGGACCTGAACAACTGTTTTTT.